This TCR beta chain appears in the sequencing data of a study of tumor and adjacent non-tumor tissue in lung cancer. Study results and caveats: TCR diversity was significantly greater in tumor than normal lung tissue. Tumor TCR diversity, when higher, was linked to shorter survival.

This sample's RNA came from whole unsorted tissue. The normal lung tissue was taken more than 3 cm from the tumor edge. Between August and November 2014, newly diagnosed, chemotherapy-naive lung cancer patients underwent thoracic surgery in China. A remark on this clonotype: Its specificity is unknown.

The library came from three nested PCR rounds adapted from ARM-PCR protocols. TCRdb independently ran MiXCR on the multiplex PCR reads; one entry per CDR3 protein. Counted here are 70,000 to 90,000 distinct CDR3 sequences, approximately 68% occurring once; the ten biggest clones make up about a quarter. The receptor's source is a woman between 50 and 59 years old with non-small cell lung cancer. The sample consisted of distant non-tumor lung tissue.

The CDR3 region is CAWRSTGGNPGKLFF. For the CDR3, the DNA is TGTGCCTGGAGATCGACAGGGGGCAATCCTGGGAAACTGTTTTTT. The rearrangement uses TRBV30 and TRBJ1-4; 10 bases line up with TRBD1. Germline V gene sequence: CDR1 GTSNPN, CDR2 SVGIG (reference sequence). Trimming at V came to 3 bases and at J to 11 bases, leaving 12 bases not matched to a gene. CDR3 length: 15 amino acids.